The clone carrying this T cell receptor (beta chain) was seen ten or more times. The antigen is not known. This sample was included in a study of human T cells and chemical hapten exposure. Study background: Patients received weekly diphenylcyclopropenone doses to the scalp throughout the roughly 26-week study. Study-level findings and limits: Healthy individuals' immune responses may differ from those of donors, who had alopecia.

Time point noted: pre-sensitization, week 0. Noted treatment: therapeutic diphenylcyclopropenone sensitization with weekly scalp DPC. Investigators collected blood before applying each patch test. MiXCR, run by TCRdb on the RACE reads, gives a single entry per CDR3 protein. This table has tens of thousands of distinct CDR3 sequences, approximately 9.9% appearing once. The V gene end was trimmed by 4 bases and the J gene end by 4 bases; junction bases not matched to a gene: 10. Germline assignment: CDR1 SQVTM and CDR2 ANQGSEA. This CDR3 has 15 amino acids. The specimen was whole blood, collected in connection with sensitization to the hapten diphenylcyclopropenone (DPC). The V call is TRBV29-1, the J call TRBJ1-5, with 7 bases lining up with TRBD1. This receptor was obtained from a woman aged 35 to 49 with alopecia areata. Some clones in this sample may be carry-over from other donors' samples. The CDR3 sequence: CSVGWSGGANQPQHF. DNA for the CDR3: TGCAGCGTTGGATGGTCAGGGGGTGCAAATCAGCCCCAGCATTTT.